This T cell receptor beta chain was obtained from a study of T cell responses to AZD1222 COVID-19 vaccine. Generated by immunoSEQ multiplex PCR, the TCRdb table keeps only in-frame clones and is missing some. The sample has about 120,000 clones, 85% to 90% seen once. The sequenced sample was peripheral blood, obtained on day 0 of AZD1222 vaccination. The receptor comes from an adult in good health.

The CDR3 protein is CASSLTGVLTGELFF. The DNA for the CDR3 is TGTGCCAGCAGTTTGACCGGGGTCCTCACCGGGGAGCTGTTTTTT. The chain links TRBV27 to TRBJ2-2; weak D call: TRBD2 (5 bases). Trimming pared 3 bases from V and 4 bases from J, leaving 12 bases between. Germline V lookup: CDR1 MNHEY, CDR2 SMNVEV (reference sequence). The CDR3 contains 15 residues.